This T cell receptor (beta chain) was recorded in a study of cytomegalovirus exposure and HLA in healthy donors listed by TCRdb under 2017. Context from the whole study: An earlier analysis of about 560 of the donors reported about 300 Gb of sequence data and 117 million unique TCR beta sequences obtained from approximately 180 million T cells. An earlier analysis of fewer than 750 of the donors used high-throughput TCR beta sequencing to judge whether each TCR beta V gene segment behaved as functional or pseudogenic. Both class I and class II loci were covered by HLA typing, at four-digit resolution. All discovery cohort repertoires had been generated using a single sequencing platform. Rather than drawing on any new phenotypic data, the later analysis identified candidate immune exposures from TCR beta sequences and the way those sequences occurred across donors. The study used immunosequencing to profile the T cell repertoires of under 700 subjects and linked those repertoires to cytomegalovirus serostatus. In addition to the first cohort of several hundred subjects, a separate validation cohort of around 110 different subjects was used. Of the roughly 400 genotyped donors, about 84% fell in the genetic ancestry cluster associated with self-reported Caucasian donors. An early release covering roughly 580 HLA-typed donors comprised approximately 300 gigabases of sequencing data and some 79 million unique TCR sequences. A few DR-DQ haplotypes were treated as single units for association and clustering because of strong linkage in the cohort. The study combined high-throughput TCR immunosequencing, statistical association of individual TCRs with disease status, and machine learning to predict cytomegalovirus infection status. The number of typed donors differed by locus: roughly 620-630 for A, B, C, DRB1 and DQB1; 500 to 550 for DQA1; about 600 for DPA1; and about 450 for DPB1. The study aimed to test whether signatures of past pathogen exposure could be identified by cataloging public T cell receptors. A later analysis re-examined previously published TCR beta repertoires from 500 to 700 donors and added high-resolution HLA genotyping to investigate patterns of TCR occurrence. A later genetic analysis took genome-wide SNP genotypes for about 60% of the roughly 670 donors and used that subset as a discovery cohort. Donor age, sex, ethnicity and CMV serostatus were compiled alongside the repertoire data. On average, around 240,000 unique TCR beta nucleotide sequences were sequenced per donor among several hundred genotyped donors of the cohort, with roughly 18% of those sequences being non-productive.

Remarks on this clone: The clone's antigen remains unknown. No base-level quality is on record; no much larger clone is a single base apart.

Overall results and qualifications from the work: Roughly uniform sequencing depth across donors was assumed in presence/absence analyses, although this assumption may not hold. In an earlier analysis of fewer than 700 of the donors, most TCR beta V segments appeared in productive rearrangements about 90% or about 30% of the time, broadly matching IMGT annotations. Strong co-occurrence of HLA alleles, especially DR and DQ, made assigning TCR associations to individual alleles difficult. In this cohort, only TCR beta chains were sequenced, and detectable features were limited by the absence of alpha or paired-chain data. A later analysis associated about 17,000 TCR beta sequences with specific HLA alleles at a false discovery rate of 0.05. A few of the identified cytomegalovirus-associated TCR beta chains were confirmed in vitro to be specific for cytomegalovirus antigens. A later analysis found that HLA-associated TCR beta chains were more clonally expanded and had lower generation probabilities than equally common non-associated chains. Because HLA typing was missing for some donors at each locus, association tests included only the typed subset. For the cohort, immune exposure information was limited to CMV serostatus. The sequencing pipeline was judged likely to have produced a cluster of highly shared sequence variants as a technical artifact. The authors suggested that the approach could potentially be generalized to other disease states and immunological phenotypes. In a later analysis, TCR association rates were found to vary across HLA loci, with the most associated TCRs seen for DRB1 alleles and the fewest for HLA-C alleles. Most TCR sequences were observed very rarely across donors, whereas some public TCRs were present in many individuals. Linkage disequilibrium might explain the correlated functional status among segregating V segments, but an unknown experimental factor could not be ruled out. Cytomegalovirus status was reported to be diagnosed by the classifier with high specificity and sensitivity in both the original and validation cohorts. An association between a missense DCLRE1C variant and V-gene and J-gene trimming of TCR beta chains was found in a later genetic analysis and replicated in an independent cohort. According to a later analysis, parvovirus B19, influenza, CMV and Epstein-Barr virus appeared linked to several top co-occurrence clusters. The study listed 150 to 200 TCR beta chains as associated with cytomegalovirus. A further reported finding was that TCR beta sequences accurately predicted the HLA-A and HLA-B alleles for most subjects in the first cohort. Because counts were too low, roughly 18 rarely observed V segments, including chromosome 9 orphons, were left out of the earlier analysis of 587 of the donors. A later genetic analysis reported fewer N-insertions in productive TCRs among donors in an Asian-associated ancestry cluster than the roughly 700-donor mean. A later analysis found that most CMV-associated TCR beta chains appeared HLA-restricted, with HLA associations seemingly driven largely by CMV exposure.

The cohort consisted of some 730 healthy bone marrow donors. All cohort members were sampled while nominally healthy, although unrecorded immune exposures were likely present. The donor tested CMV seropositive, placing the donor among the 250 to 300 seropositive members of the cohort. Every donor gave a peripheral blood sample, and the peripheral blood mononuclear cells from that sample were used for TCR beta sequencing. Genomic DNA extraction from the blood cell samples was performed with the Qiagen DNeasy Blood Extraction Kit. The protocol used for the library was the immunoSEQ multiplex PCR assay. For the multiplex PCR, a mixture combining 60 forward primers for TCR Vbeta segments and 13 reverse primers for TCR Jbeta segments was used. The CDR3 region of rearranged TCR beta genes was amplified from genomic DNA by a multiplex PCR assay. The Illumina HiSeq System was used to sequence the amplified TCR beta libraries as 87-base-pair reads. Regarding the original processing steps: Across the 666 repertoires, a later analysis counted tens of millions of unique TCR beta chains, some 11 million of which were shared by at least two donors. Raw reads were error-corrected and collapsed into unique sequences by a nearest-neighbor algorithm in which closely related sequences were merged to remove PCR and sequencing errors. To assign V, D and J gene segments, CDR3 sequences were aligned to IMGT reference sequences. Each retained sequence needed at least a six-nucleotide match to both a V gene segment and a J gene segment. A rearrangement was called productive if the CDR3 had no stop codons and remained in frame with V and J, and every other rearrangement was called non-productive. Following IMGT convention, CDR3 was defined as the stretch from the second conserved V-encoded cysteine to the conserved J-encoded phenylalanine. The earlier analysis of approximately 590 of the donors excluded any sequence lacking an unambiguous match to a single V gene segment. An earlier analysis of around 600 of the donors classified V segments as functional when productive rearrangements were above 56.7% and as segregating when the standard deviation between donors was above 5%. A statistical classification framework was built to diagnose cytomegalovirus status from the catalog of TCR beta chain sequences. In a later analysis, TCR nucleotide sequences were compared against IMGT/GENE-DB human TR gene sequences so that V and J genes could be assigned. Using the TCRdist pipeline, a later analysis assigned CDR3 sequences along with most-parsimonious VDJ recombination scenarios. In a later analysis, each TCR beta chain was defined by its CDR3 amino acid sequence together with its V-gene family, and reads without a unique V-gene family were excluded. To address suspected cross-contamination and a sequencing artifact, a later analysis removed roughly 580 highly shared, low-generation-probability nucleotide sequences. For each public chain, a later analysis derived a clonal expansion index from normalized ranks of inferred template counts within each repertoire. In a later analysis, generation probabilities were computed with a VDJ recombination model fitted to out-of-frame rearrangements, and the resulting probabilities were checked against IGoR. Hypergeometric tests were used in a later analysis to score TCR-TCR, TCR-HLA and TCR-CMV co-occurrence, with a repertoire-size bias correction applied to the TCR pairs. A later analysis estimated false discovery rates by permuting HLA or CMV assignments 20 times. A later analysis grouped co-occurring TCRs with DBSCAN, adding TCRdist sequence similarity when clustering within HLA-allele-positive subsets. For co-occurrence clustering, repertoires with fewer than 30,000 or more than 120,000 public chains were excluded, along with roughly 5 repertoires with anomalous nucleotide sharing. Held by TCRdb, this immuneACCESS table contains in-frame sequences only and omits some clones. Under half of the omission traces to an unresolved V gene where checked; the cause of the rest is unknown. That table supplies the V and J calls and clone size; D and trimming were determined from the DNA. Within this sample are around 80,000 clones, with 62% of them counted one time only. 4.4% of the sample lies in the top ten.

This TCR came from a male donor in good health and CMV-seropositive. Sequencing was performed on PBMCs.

Read as DNA, the sequence is TGTGCCAGCAGTCTGGGACTGTCCGCGGGCGAGCAGTACTTC. This gives the protein CASSLGLSAGEQYF. The chain is encoded by TRBV6-5 joined to TRBJ2-7; the D segment could be TRBD2, given 6 matching bases. The germline V gene encodes CDR1 MNHEY and CDR2 SVGAGI. Cut back by 5 bases and 6 bases, the V and J ends lie 17 bases apart. From the cysteine through the phenylalanine, the CDR3 covers 14 amino acids. Only the CDR3 DNA stays, 42 bases, in frame from base 1.